The next 27 T cell receptor beta chains were all read from a single sample in a study of blood T cells in healthy people across ages. Next came a second PCR, run for about 7 to 12 cycles, which used a sample-barcoded 5' primer along with a J-beta primer mix. TCRdb re-called the 5' RACE reads through MiXCR, storing one row per CDR3 protein. This sample carries about 670,000 distinct CDR3 sequences, approximately 52% of them seen once, and the ten largest clones take roughly 14%. The sequenced sample consisted of blood. These receptors were taken from a woman older than 75 in good health.

Comment on this clonotype: A much larger clonotype is one base distant, so this may be a read error. The chain has TRBV28 and TRBJ2-7; 7 nucleotides match TRBD1. V shed 4 bases and J 3 bases; nucleotides not matched to a gene: 9. The CDR3 contains 15 residues. The germline V gene has CDR1 MDHEN and CDR2 SYDVKM. DNA for the CDR3: TGTGCCAGCAGTTCGTCCGTGACAGGGCACTACGAGCAGTACTTC. It yields the protein CASSSSVTGHYEQYF. Full variable domain (outside the CDR3, taken from reference TRBV28 and TRBJ2-7): DVKVTQSSRYLVKRTGEKVFLECVQDMDHENMFWYRQDPGLGLRLIYFSYDVKMKEKGDIPEGYSVSREKKERFSLILESASTNQTSMYLCASSSSVTGHYEQYFGPGTRLTVT.

This clonotype appeared a few times. This chain joins TRBV20-1 and TRBJ2-1; 10 bases are a match to TRBD2. This CDR3 spans 13 amino acids. Germline V gene sequence: CDR1 DFQATT, CDR2 SNEGSKA (reference sequence). The ends lost 4 bases at V and 9 bases at J; junction bases unmatched: 6. Here the CDR3 DNA reads TGCAGTGCTATCCGGACTAGCGGAGGTGAGCAGTTCTTC. Its protein product is CSAIRTSGGEQFF.

This clonotype appeared many times. The chain couples TRBV18 to TRBJ2-7; 8 bases are a match to TRBD1. This CDR3 spans 14 amino acids. Unmatched junction bases numbered 6, after V lost 4 bases and J lost 4 bases. The germline CDR1 and CDR2 sequences are KGHSH and LQKENI. CDR3 residues: CASSQTGAKYEQYF. In nucleotides, the CDR3 is TGTGCCAGCTCACAGACAGGGGCTAAATACGAGCAGTACTTC. Full variable domain (rest looked up from reference TRBV18 and TRBJ2-7): NAGVMQNPRHLVRRRGQEARLRCSPMKGHSHVYWYRQLPEEGLKFMVYLQKENIIDESGMPKERFSAEFPKEGPSILRIQQVVRGDSAAYFCASSQTGAKYEQYFGPGTRLTVT.

The chain employs TRBV14 and TRBJ2-2, with a possible D match to TRBD2 (5 bases). The CDR3 loop spans 13 amino acids. The germline gives CDR1 SGHDN, CDR2 FVKESK. Trimming shortened V by 7 bases and J by 6 bases, and 12 bases separated the two germline ends. The DNA of the CDR3 is TGTGCCAGCACCCGAGGAGGAGCCGGGGAGCTGTTTTTT. Amino acids: CASTRGGAGELFF.

This clonotype was detected a few times. The CDR3 nucleotides are TGTGCCAGCAGTTGGAGACTAGCGGTATACAATGAGCAGTTCTTC. It codes for CASSWRLAVYNEQFF. This rearrangement joins TRBV6-1 to TRBJ2-1; 9 nucleotides align to TRBD2. V shed 5 bases, J shed 4 bases, and the junction held 6 bases outside the gene matches. CDR1 and CDR2 from the germline V gene are MNHNS and SASEGT. The CDR3 consists of 15 residues.

This clonotype came up many times. The chain uses TRBV28 and TRBJ2-7; TRBD2 aligns across 8 bases. Trimming cost V 2 bases and J 3 bases; bases outside gene matches: 6. This CDR3 has 15 residues. Germline-derived CDR1 and CDR2 are MDHEN and SYDVKM. CDR3 protein: CASSLISGSFYEQYF. The CDR3 region has the DNA TGTGCCAGCAGTTTAATAAGCGGGAGTTTCTACGAGCAGTACTTC.

This clonotype came up many times. The genes are TRBV28 and TRBJ2-7, with 10 positions matching TRBD1. V was clipped by 4 bases and J by 6 bases; unmatched bases: 9. The CDR3 has 15 amino acids. Germline V gene data show CDR1 as MDHEN and CDR2 as SYDVKM. The CDR3 is CASSSTGQGLREQYF. Written as DNA, the CDR3 is TGTGCCAGCAGTTCCACGGGACAGGGGCTTCGCGAGCAGTACTTC.

This clonotype was observed a few times. CDR3 sequence reads: CASTPVPTKNNEQFF. CDR3 nucleotide sequence: TGTGCCAGCACCCCGGTCCCCACTAAGAACAATGAGCAGTTCTTC. The chain recombines TRBV7-3 with TRBJ2-1, with D hard to call. Germline lookup yields CDR1 SGHTA and CDR2 FQGTGA. Trimming removed 7 bases at V and 5 bases at J, with 18 bases between. The CDR3 is made up of 15 amino acids.

This clonotype was picked up many times. The V and J genes are TRBV2 and TRBJ2-3, with 9 bases identical to TRBD2. The CDR3 spans 14 residues. The V segment lost 10 bases and the J segment 0 bases; nucleotides outside the gene matches: 5. Germline V gene data show CDR1 as SNHLY and CDR2 as FYNNEI. CDR3 protein: CATGLAQSTDTQYF. CDR3 in DNA: TGTGCCACCGGACTAGCGCAGAGCACAGATACGCAGTATTTT.

This clonotype was seen many times. This chain connects TRBV28 to TRBJ1-2; D not certain. Deletions cut 6 bases from V and 0 bases from J, with 17 bases between. Germline CDR1 reads MDHEN; CDR2 reads SYDVKM. The CDR3 contains 16 residues. The chain's CDR3 is CASSSGGDPPNYGYTF. Here the CDR3 DNA reads TGTGCCAGCAGCTCGGGCGGGGATCCCCCTAACTATGGCTACACCTTC.

This clonotype was detected only a few times. The chain combines TRBV2 with TRBJ1-5; D gene ambiguous. The CDR3 totals 15 residues. V was cut by 6 bases and J by 1 base, with 13 bases left in between. Germline V gene lookup returns CDR1 SNHLY and CDR2 FYNNEI. DNA for the CDR3: TGTGCCAGCAGCGACCCCGGGCGGAGCAATCAGCCCCAGCATTTT. Translating gives CASSDPGRSNQPQHF.

In this sample, this clonotype turned up many times. The chain carries TRBV7-9 and TRBJ2-4; 12 positions match TRBD1. CDR1 and CDR2 (germline): SEHNR, FQNEAQ (reference sequence). CDR3 length: 16 residues. V lost 5 bases, J lost 6 bases, and 8 bases stayed unmatched. DNA for the CDR3: TGTGCCAGCAGCCAGGGACAGGGGGCGCGGGGAAACATTCAGTACTTC. Its translation is CASSQGQGARGNIQYF.

This clonotype was observed a handful of times. The genes are TRBV27 and TRBJ2-5; D perhaps matches TRBD2 (5 bases). Trimming took 2 bases from V and 11 from J, leaving 21 bases between them. The CDR3 spans 15 residues. The germline CDR1 and CDR2 sequences are MNHEY and SMNVEV (reference sequence). The CDR3 protein is CASSLILRPDGEQYF. DNA for the CDR3: TGTGCCAGCAGTTTAATACTGCGGCCAGATGGGGAGCAGTACTTC.

This clonotype was detected only a few times. With a much larger clone just one base away, this may be a read error. V and J are TRBV14 and TRBJ2-1; 8 bases align to TRBD1. The J call is in doubt because the DNA end fits TRBJ2-7 better. Germline V gene lookup returns CDR1 SGHDN and CDR2 FVKESK. The CDR3 contains 15 residues. CDR3 region: CASNPGQGTYNEQYF. The CDR3 DNA is TGTGCCAGCAACCCAGGACAGGGCACCTACAATGAGCAGTACTTC.

This chain connects TRBV7-9 to TRBJ2-7; no definite D call. CDR3 length: 12 residues. The germline gives CDR1 SEHNR, CDR2 FQNEAQ (reference sequence). Trimming pared 1 base from V and 7 bases from J, leaving 8 bases between. CDR3 DNA: TGTGCCAGCAGCTTAGATGCCGGGGAGCAGTACTTC. Its protein is CASSLDAGEQYF.

A word on this clonotype: A single base separates this from a much larger clone, so it may be a read error. The rearrangement uses TRBV6-5 and TRBJ2-5; the D is unclear. CDR1 is MNHEY, CDR2 SVGAGI, per germline. With 4 bases removed from V and 11 bases from J, the gap between germline ends came to 17 bases. The CDR3 contains 13 residues. The CDR3 DNA sequence: TGTGCCAGCAGTTTAGGAACAGCAAATGCGCAGTACTTC. As protein: CASSLGTANAQYF.

The V call is TRBV27, the J call TRBJ2-5, with D uncertain. The DNA end is more similar to TRBJ2-7, so the J call may be wrong. Germline CDR1 MNHEY, CDR2 SMNVEV (reference sequence). This CDR3 spans 15 amino acids. CDR3 loop: CASSLTSLPYYEQYF. The CDR3 DNA follows: TGTGCCAGCAGTTTAACCTCTTTACCATACTACGAGCAGTACTTC.

In this sample, this clonotype turned up many times. The chain is built from TRBV27 and TRBJ2-3; TRBD1 agrees at 8 bases. The CDR3 sequence is 17 residues long. Losses at the gene ends were 5 bases for V and 0 bases for J; bases not matched to a gene: 10. Per germline, CDR1 MNHEY and CDR2 SMNVEV (reference sequence). CDR3 amino acids: CASSPLWAGGSTDTQYF. In DNA form, the CDR3 reads TGTGCCAGCAGTCCCCTCTGGGCAGGGGGCAGCACAGATACGCAGTATTTT.

About this clonotype: One end of the junction fails to match germline, which may point to a read error. The chain combines TRBV29-1 with TRBJ2-3, with unresolved D. Germline CDR1 reads SQVTM; CDR2 reads ANQGSEA. The CDR3 sequence is 14 residues long. The CDR3 coding sequence is TGCAGCGTAAAACTCACATCCAGCACAGATATGCAGTATTTT. Translation: CSVKLTSSTDMQYF.

This clonotype has ten or more counts. CDR3 DNA: TGTGCCAGCAGTGAAGCAGCAAGGGAAGGTGAAAAACTGTTTTTT. It yields the protein CASSEAAREGEKLFF. This chain connects TRBV2 to TRBJ1-4; D is undetermined. This CDR3 has 15 amino acids. Trimming took 0 bases from V and 7 from J, leaving 12 bases between them. Germline values: CDR1 SNHLY, CDR2 FYNNEI.

The chain employs TRBV7-9 and TRBJ2-2; D call uncertain. This CDR3 has 13 residues. Germline V gene data show CDR1 as SEHNR and CDR2 as FQNEAQ (reference sequence). V gave up 3 bases and J gave up 5 bases, with 7 bases separating them. The CDR3 DNA follows: TGTGCCAGCAGCTTTTTTTCAACCGGGGAGCTGTTTTTT. Translation gives CASSFFSTGELFF.

The J gene is TRBJ1-1, the V gene TRBV28; D call uncertain. CDR3 length: 12 amino acids. Germline CDR1 and CDR2: MDHEN and SYDVKM. V was pared by 8 bases and J by 4 bases, with 11 bases between. The CDR3 is CASASLRTEAFF. CDR3 nucleotide sequence: TGTGCCAGCGCCAGCCTCCGCACTGAAGCTTTCTTT.

There are a few counts of this clonotype. V gene TRBV5-1 combines with J gene TRBJ2-3; D may match TRBD1 or TRBD2 (5 bases each). With 3 bases removed from V and 1 base from J, the gap between germline ends came to 9 bases. Germline assignment: CDR1 SGHRS and CDR2 YFSETQ. The CDR3 sequence is 14 residues long. CDR3 protein: CASSSLGGTDTQYF. As DNA, the CDR3 is TGCGCCAGCAGCTCCCTGGGGGGCACAGATACGCAGTATTTT. Supplemented by reference TRBV5-1 and TRBJ2-3, the full variable domain reads KAGVTQTPRYLIKTRGQQVTLSCSPISGHRSVSWYQQTPGQGLQFLFEYFSETQRNKGNFPGRFSGRQFSNSRSEMNVSTLELGDSALYLCASSSLGGTDTQYFGPGTRLTVL.

On this clonotype itself: Being one base from a much bigger clone, this may be a read error. This chain uses TRBV5-1 with TRBJ2-1, with 10 bases that match TRBD2. J was trimmed by 7 bases and V by 0 bases; bases with no gene match: 4. The length of the CDR3 is 15 residues. The germline V gene encodes CDR1 SGHRS and CDR2 YFSETQ. CDR3 loop: CASSLAAGGRNEQFF. For the CDR3, the DNA is TGCGCCAGCAGCTTGGCAGCGGGAGGGAGGAATGAGCAGTTCTTC.

There are many counts of this clonotype. The chain links TRBV6-2 or TRBV6-3 to TRBJ2-1, with D tentatively TRBD2 (6 bases). This CDR3 is 15 amino acids long. V was shortened by 4 bases and J by 5 bases, with 15 bases between the two germline ends. The germline CDR1 and CDR2 sequences are MNHEY and SVGEGT. Written as DNA, the CDR3 is TGTGCCAGCAGTTTATGGGGTACGGGAGACAATGAGCAGTTCTTC. It yields the protein CASSLWGTGDNEQFF.

About this clonotype itself: This sequence may be a read error, since a much larger clone differs from it by one base. The CDR3 is CASSRPGLVREAQYF. The DNA for the CDR3 is TGTGCCAGCAGTCGACCGGGACTAGTCAGGGAGGCCCAGTACTTC. The chain recombines TRBV6-2 or TRBV6-3 with TRBJ2-7, with TRBD2 matching 8 bases. Per germline, CDR1 MNHEY and CDR2 SVGEGT. This CDR3 is 15 amino acids long. V shed 5 bases, J shed 10 bases, and the junction held 16 bases outside the gene matches.

This chain links TRBV7-6 with TRBJ2-3; 11 bases line up with TRBD2. Germline lookup yields CDR1 SGHVS and CDR2 FNYEAQ. After removal of 3 bases from V and 5 bases from J, the junction contained 16 bases not matched to a gene. The CDR3 sequence is 19 residues long. The CDR3 protein is CASSFLPPTSGSDVDTQYF. The CDR3 coding sequence is TGTGCCAGCAGCTTTCTACCCCCAACTAGCGGGAGTGATGTAGATACGCAGTATTTT.